The 7 T cell receptor beta chains below come from one sample, sequenced in a study of blood T cells in healthy people across ages. Then a second PCR, running about 6 to 12 cycles, was carried out with a sample-barcoded 5' primer and a J-beta primer mix. Using its own MiXCR run on the 5' RACE reads, TCRdb lists one record per CDR3 protein. The table shows over 750,000 distinct CDR3 sequences, with around 25% occurring only once. Another study also made use of these data, one on T cells of mothers and their children.

Input material: blood. These TCRs come from a boy aged 5 to 17 in good health.

In its sample, this clonotype was seen a few times. The genes are TRBV3-1 and TRBJ1-4; 9 nucleotides line up with TRBD1. CDR1 and CDR2 from the germline V gene are LGHDT and YNNKEL (reference sequence). This CDR3 is 16 amino acids long. J was trimmed by 8 bases and V by 2 bases; bases with no gene match: 9. The CDR3 region has the DNA TGTGCCAGCAGCCAACCACCACAGGGGGCTGGAGAAAAACTGTTTTTT. Its protein is CASSQPPQGAGEKLFF. The entire variable domain, with the rest obtained from reference TRBV3-1 and TRBJ1-4, is as follows: DTAVSQTPKYLVTQMGNDKSIKCEQNLGHDTMYWYKQDSKKFLKIMFSYNNKELIINETVPNRFSPKSPDKAHLNLHINSLELGDSAVYFCASSQPPQGAGEKLFFGSGTQLSVL.

V is TRBV29-1 and J is TRBJ2-7, with 11 bases identical to TRBD2. The trim removed 3 bases at V and 1 base at J, leaving 5 bases unmatched. CDR1 and CDR2 from the germline V gene are SQVTM and ANQGSEA. The CDR3 loop spans 15 amino acids. CDR3 DNA sequence: TGCAGCGTTGAGTTGACTAGCGGGGAGTCCTACGAGCAGTACTTC. Residues: CSVELTSGESYEQYF.

The chain combines TRBV2 with TRBJ2-5, with 12 bases identical to TRBD2. V was pared by 1 base and J by 8 bases, with 5 bases of the junction left unmatched. This CDR3 is 15 amino acids long. Germline loops: CDR1 SNHLY, CDR2 FYNNEI. CDR3 region: CASSEDRTSGTTQYF. CDR3 coding DNA: TGTGCCAGCAGTGAAGATCGGACTAGCGGGACCACCCAGTACTTC. The full variable domain, with the rest looked up from reference TRBV2 and TRBJ2-5, is EPEVTQTPSHQVTQMGQEVILRCVPISNHLYFYWYRQILGQKVEFLVSFYNNEISEKSEIFDDQFSVERPDGSNFTLKIRSTKLEDSAMYFCASSEDRTSGTTQYFGPGTRLLVL.

CDR3 in amino acids: CASSESPASSYEQYF. The CDR3 DNA reads TGCGCCAGCAGTGAGTCCCCGGCTAGCTCCTACGAGCAGTACTTC. V usage is TRBV10-1 and J usage is TRBJ2-5, with no clear D. The better agreement between TRBJ2-7 and the DNA end casts doubt on the J call. In germline, CDR1 is WNHNN, CDR2 SYGVQD (reference sequence). CDR3 length: 15 residues.

The chain recombines TRBV9 with TRBJ1-1; D possibly corresponds to TRBD1 (6 bases). This CDR3 comprises 15 residues. Per germline, CDR1 SGDLS and CDR2 YYNGEE. Deletions cut 0 bases from V and 0 bases from J, with 9 bases between. The CDR3 sequence is CASSVGRDMNTEAFF. CDR3 nucleotide sequence: TGTGCCAGCAGCGTAGGGCGGGACATGAACACTGAAGCTTTCTTT.

Only a few counts were recorded for this clonotype. The gene calls are TRBV9 and TRBJ1-3; TRBD1 is a possible D gene (5 bases). Germline loops: CDR1 SGDLS, CDR2 YYNGEE. Trimming removed 3 bases at V and 0 bases at J, with 10 bases between. The CDR3 covers 15 residues. DNA of the CDR3: TGTGCCAGCAGCGCAGGGCAGAGCTCTGGAAACACCATATATTTT. Protein: CASSAGQSSGNTIYF.

The chain is built from TRBV12-5 and TRBJ2-7; 7 nucleotides match TRBD2. CDR1 and CDR2 from the germline V gene are LGHNT and FRNRAP. The CDR3 extends over 15 amino acids. The ends lost 0 bases at V and 7 bases at J; junction bases unmatched: 9. The chain's CDR3 is CASGLVLAGEGEQYF. CDR3 DNA sequence: TGTGCTAGTGGTTTGGTACTGGCGGGAGAGGGAGAGCAGTACTTC.